The 18 T cell receptor beta chains presented below share a single source sample, sequenced in a study of shared T cell receptors in the human thymus. Sequencing was performed with immunoSEQ multiplex PCR; in TCRdb, only in-frame clones are kept and a portion is missing. The table includes 63,000 or so clones, roughly 95% detected once. Sequenced material: thymocytes. These receptors all come from a human donor.

The chain carries TRBV5-1 and TRBJ1-1; a possible D gene is TRBD1 (5 bases). The CDR3 totals 14 residues. V lost 0 bases, J lost 0 bases, and 6 bases lay in between. CDR1 and CDR2 (germline): SGHRS, YFSETQ. In DNA form, the CDR3 reads TGCGCCAGCAGCTTGGCGACAGTGAACACTGAAGCTTTCTTT. Translation: CASSLATVNTEAFF.

The chain is built from TRBV20-1 and TRBJ1-2; D gene unclear. CDR3 length equals 11 residues. CDR1 and CDR2 (germline): DFQATT, SNEGSKA (reference sequence). Trimming shortened V by 2 bases and J by 5 bases, and 6 bases separated the two germline ends. The CDR3 spells CSARQDYGYTF. CDR3 DNA: TGCAGTGCTAGACAGGATTATGGCTACACCTTC.

The V and J genes are TRBV29-1 and TRBJ1-1; 8 positions agree with TRBD1. V was clipped by 7 bases and J by 0 bases; unmatched bases: 7. CDR3 size: 14 residues. CDR1 and CDR2 (germline): SQVTM, ANQGSEA. Here the CDR3 reads CSGGTGQMNTEAFF. DNA for the CDR3: TGCAGCGGGGGGACAGGACAAATGAACACTGAAGCTTTCTTT.

This chain connects TRBV5-6 to TRBJ1-3; D gene uncertain. V lost 3 bases to trimming and J lost 0 bases, with 13 bases between them. Germline CDR1 reads SGHDT; CDR2 reads YYEEEE. The CDR3 extends over 16 amino acids. This CDR3 reads CASSYSAGPSGNTIYF. The CDR3 DNA follows: TGTGCCAGCAGCTATTCCGCAGGTCCCTCTGGAAACACCATATATTTT.

The chain carries TRBV5-6 and TRBJ2-5; 9 bases map to TRBD2. The germline V gene has CDR1 SGHDT and CDR2 YYEEEE. This CDR3 contains 15 residues. V lost 4 bases, J lost 4 bases, and 8 bases stayed unmatched. CDR3 bases: TGTGCCAGCAGCACTCTAGCGGGGACCGGAGAGACCCAGTACTTC. Protein: CASSTLAGTGETQYF.

The chain uses TRBV7-3 and TRBJ1-1, with a possible D match to TRBD1 (5 bases). Germline V gives CDR1 SGHTA, CDR2 FQGTGA. The CDR3 is 16 amino acids. Trimming shortened V by 1 base and J by 1 base, and 13 bases separated the two germline ends. CDR3 in DNA: TGTGCCAGCAGCTTAATGGCCCAGGGTACGAACACTGAAGCTTTCTTT. Protein: CASSLMAQGTNTEAFF. Full variable domain (remainder filled in from reference TRBV7-3 and TRBJ1-1): GAGVSQTPSNKVTEKGKYVELRCDPISGHTALYWYRQSLGQGPEFLIYFQGTGAADDSGLPNDRFFAVRPEGSVSTLKIQRTERGDSAVYLCASSLMAQGTNTEAFFGQGTRLTVV.

The genes are TRBV5-6 and TRBJ2-7, with TRBD2 matching 11 bases. Trimming cost V 4 bases and J 7 bases; bases outside gene matches: 13. This CDR3 is built from 16 residues. Per germline, CDR1 SGHDT and CDR2 YYEEEE. This CDR3 reads CASSLGLAGPPEEQYF. CDR3 nucleotide sequence: TGTGCCAGCAGCCTAGGACTAGCGGGCCCTCCCGAGGAGCAGTACTTC. The entire variable domain, with the rest obtained from reference TRBV5-6 and TRBJ2-7, is as follows: DAGVTQSPTHLIKTRGQQVTLRCSPKSGHDTVSWYQQALGQGPQFIFQYYEEEERQRGNFPDRFSGHQFPNYSSELNVNALLLGDSALYLCASSLGLAGPPEEQYFGPGTRLTVT.

V usage is TRBV9 and J usage is TRBJ1-1; TRBD1 agrees at 7 bases. The V and J ends lost 4 bases and 5 bases, in that order; junction bases with no gene match: 8. The CDR3 sequence is 14 residues long. Germline V gene sequence: CDR1 SGDLS, CDR2 YYNGEE. The CDR3 spells CASSMGQLGTEAFF. The CDR3 nucleotides are TGTGCCAGCAGCATGGGACAGCTGGGAACTGAAGCTTTCTTT.

The genes are TRBV2 and TRBJ2-3; D not certain. Trimming left V 11 bases short and J 2 bases short, with 14 bases between. The CDR3 consists of 13 residues. CDR1 is SNHLY, CDR2 FYNNEI, per germline. The CDR3 nucleotides read TGTGCCGCCTCCCCGGCCTCCACAGATACGCAGTATTTT. This encodes CAASPASTDTQYF.

The chain has TRBV5-6 and TRBJ2-1, with 9 bases that match TRBD1. This CDR3 is built from 16 residues. V was pared by 4 bases and J by 5 bases, with 10 bases of the junction left unmatched. Germline V gene data show CDR1 as SGHDT and CDR2 as YYEEEE. DNA of the CDR3: TGTGCCAGCAGCCTCTTGGGACAGGGTGTCAACAATGAGCAGTTCTTC. The encoded protein is CASSLLGQGVNNEQFF.

This chain links TRBV2 with TRBJ1-6; 7 bases align to TRBD1. The V segment lost 3 bases and the J segment 4 bases; nucleotides outside the gene matches: 3. Looked up from germline, CDR1 is SNHLY and CDR2 is FYNNEI. CDR3 size: 15 residues. CDR3 DNA sequence: TGTGCCAGCAGTGAGGACAGGTCGTATAATTCACCCCTCCACTTT. Protein: CASSEDRSYNSPLHF.

This chain uses TRBV4-3 with TRBJ1-2; D unclear. The CDR3 sequence is 14 residues long. V lost 1 base and J lost 8, with 14 bases in between. Germline V gives CDR1 LGHNA, CDR2 YSLEER. This CDR3 reads CASSQGVFRPGYTF. For the CDR3, the DNA is TGCGCCAGCAGCCAAGGGGTGTTCAGACCCGGCTACACCTTC.

The chain joins TRBV6-7 to TRBJ2-1; 8 nucleotides line up with TRBD2. Being an ORF, TRBV6-7 has a function that is uncertain. Losses at the gene ends were 2 bases for V and 5 bases for J; bases not matched to a gene: 11. The CDR3 is 17 amino acids. The CDR3 here is CASSYRSSGSIDNEQFF. The CDR3 bases are TGTGCCAGCAGTTACAGGTCTAGCGGGTCTATCGACAATGAGCAGTTCTTC.

This clone has just one count. CDR3 region: CATSRDSPSSRGAYQPQHF. The CDR3 DNA follows: TGTGCCACCAGCAGAGATTCCCCCTCTTCACGGGGGGCATATCAGCCCCAGCATTTT. The chain links TRBV15 to TRBJ1-5; D is perhaps TRBD1 (6 bases). The V and J ends lost 0 bases and 5 bases respectively, with 23 bases between them. This CDR3 spans 19 amino acids. Looked up from germline, CDR1 is LNHNV and CDR2 is YYDKDF (reference sequence). Supplemented by reference TRBV15 and TRBJ1-5, the full variable domain reads DAMVIQNPRYQVTQFGKPVTLSCSQTLNHNVMYWYQQKSSQAPKLLFHYYDKDFNNEADTPDNFQSRRPNTSFCFLDIRSPGLGDTAMYLCATSRDSPSSRGAYQPQHFGDGTRLSIL.

The gene calls are TRBV6-1 and TRBJ1-5; D is ambiguous. This CDR3 comprises 15 residues. The germline CDR1 and CDR2 sequences are MNHNS and SASEGT. The V gene lost 3 bases and the J gene lost 4 bases, with 13 bases spanning the gap. The CDR3 nucleotides are TGTGCCAGCAGTGAGAGGCGGCGAACAAATCAGCCCCAGCATTTT. The encoded protein is CASSERRRTNQPQHF.

The genes are TRBV5-6 and TRBJ2-1, with TRBD1 as a possible D gene (6 bases). Germline V gives CDR1 SGHDT, CDR2 YYEEEE. Trimming took off 4 bases at V and 7 bases at J, with 21 bases between the two ends. The CDR3 is made up of 16 amino acids. The CDR3 here is CASSSFRDTAQNEQFF. Here the CDR3 DNA reads TGTGCCAGCAGCAGCTTCCGGGACACCGCTCAAAATGAGCAGTTCTTC.

The chain is built from TRBV14 and TRBJ1-1, with no clear D. Germline V gene data show CDR1 as SGHDN and CDR2 as FVKESK. V was trimmed by 1 base and J by 0 bases, leaving 9 bases between them. The CDR3 length is 15 residues. The CDR3 is CASSQGGGMNTEAFF. Written as DNA, the CDR3 is TGTGCCAGCAGCCAAGGCGGTGGCATGAACACTGAAGCTTTCTTT. Looking up the rest from reference TRBV14 and TRBJ1-1 gives the full variable domain: EAGVTQFPSHSVIEKGQTVTLRCDPISGHDNLYWYRRVMGKEIKFLLHFVKESKQDESGMPNNRFLAERTGGTYSTLKVQPAELEDSGVYFCASSQGGGMNTEAFFGQGTRLTVV.

The chain employs TRBV29-1 and TRBJ2-1; tentatively, D is TRBD1 or TRBD2 (5 bases each). Germline lookup yields CDR1 SQVTM and CDR2 ANQGSEA. Trimming shortened V by 4 bases and J by 0 bases, and 10 bases separated the two germline ends. This CDR3 is 14 amino acids long. CDR3 loop: CSVGGGHSYNEQFF. The CDR3 DNA reads TGCAGCGTTGGGGGCGGGCACTCCTACAATGAGCAGTTCTTC.